This T cell receptor beta chain originates from a study of shared clonotypes between healthy human individuals (TCRdb year 2020). Broadly, across the study: Two women and three men aged 18 to 49 years were included in the cohort. For each donor, three plates each were used for CD4 naive and CD4 memory, two plates were used for CD8 naive, and one plate was used for CD8 memory. To estimate repertoire size and how much clonotypes are shared between individuals, the study performed deep sequencing of blood TCR repertoires from five healthy adults. Libraries were prepared and TCR repertoires were sequenced by different laboratories using diverse techniques, in order to increase sequencing depth and limit assay-specific biases. Each donor's leukapheresis produced roughly between roughly 0.9 and 8.9 billion PBMCs. Overall study outcomes, separate from this receptor: Pairwise subsampling indicated that sequencing depth was expected to affect the degree of clonotype sharing among donors. Clonotypes shared by all four sorted-subset donors showed higher generation probabilities than non-shared clonotypes. The small number of donors limited the genetic and exposure-history diversity represented. Incomplete sequencing was indicated by rarefaction of sorted-subset datasets, despite the large sequencing depth. Across a handful of donors, approximately 5% of naive CD4, roughly 3.5% of naive CD8, about 2.3% of memory CD4, and roughly 0.41% of memory CD8 clonotypes were shared. Larger estimated clonotype richness was generally found for naive subsets than for memory subsets. Sampling was restricted to blood, and TCR repertoires in tissues likely differ from the TCR repertoires found in blood.

Donors were healthy HIV-negative adults with no recently reported acute infections or vaccinations. Every donor was a Caucasian adult residing in Nashville, Tennessee, USA. CD8 memory samples consisted of magnetically selected CD45RO+ cells combined with CCR7-negative CD45RA+ effector memory (TemRA) cells. Blood was obtained by leukapheresis, after which PBMCs were separated by Ficoll-Histopaque density gradient centrifugation and cryopreserved in liquid nitrogen vapor phase. Purity and quantity of every magnetically sorted T cell population were checked by analytical flow cytometry. Each sorted fraction had its genomic DNA isolated and then quantified by UV absorbance on a Nanodrop 2000c. TCR CDR3 regions were amplified from genomic DNA by multiplex PCR using the deep immunoSEQ assay. Extracted genomic DNA from each cell subset was distributed evenly across all wells of several immunoSEQ 96-well plates, and each plate was treated as a replicate. For sorted subsets, each replicate PCR was loaded with 200 ng genomic DNA, equivalent to about 33,000 T cell genomes. Purified libraries were measured with a Qubit 3.0 fluorometer, size-checked on a Bioanalyzer 2100, and measured again with the KAPA Library Quantification kit. Each immunoSEQ 96-well plate was sequenced on its own single-read 150-cycle Illumina NextSeq 550 flow cell. The source study handled its data this way. Because only junctional sequences without quality scores were contained in the immunoSEQ output, filtering matching that applied to full-length reads could not be performed. Sequences were annotated with PyIR, a Python wrapper for IgBLAST v1.9, using IMGT germline references to assign V/J genes and CDR3. Reads were removed for weak V/J assignments (E-value above 1e-6), missing CDR3, stop codons, out-of-frame junctions, or ambiguous translated residues. V3J clonotypes were defined as sequences sharing the same inferred V gene, J gene, and CDR3 amino acid sequence. Percentage overlap between repertoires was computed as shared unique clonotypes divided by the size of the smaller repertoire. Three approaches were used to assess repertoire richness: RTK rarefaction, the Chao1 estimator, and Recon v2.1 estimates of unobserved clonotypes. Generation probabilities were computed with OLGA for all TCRbeta clonotypes obtained by the gDNA method from several donors. This immuneACCESS table, as held by TCRdb, lists in-frame sequences with V and J called but not all clones. Of the missing ones, under half trace to an unresolved V gene in checked studies; the others have no known cause. D and trimming come from the DNA, and the V and J calls and clone size come from that table. A total of just over 95,000 clones appear in this sample, roughly two thirds of them only once. Jointly, the top ten make up about 42% of the sample.

From its cysteine to its phenylalanine, the CDR3 spans 15 amino acids. Kept here is only the CDR3 DNA, which spans 45 bases and is read in frame from base 1. Germline trimming amounts to 5 bases on V and 6 bases on J, with 9 as the count of junction bases outside the gene matches. Taken from the germline V gene (reference sequence), the CDR1 and CDR2 loops are SEHNR and FQNEAQ. There are a few counts of this clone. The clone's antigen remains unknown. One base away there is no much larger clone; base qualities are not given. The sequence derives from a man younger than 45 in good health. Here the chain combines TRBV7-9 and TRBJ2-7; 11 bases in the junction line up with TRBD1. Specimen: memory CD8+ T cells sorted from blood. Read against the paper, the sample's cell subset or site label means: CD45RO+ cells pooled with CCR7-negative TemRA cells. The CDR3 is CASSVGQGAAGEQYF. The DNA is TGTGCCAGCAGCGTCGGACAGGGGGCCGCCGGCGAGCAGTACTTC.